This TCR beta chain was sequenced during a study of blood T cells in healthy people across ages. Study conclusions and caveats: A roughly linear fall in TCR beta diversity per million T cells was seen with increasing age.

A second roughly 6 to 11 cycle PCR used barcoded and J-beta primers. Every sample gave at least 2.5 million paired-end reads containing CDR3. TCRdb itself ran the 5' RACE reads through MiXCR, one entry per CDR3 protein. The sample records some 900,000 distinct CDR3 sequences, 40% to 60% being singletons. This clonotype showed up just once. Antigen: not known. CDR1 and CDR2 (germline): LGHDT, YNNKEL (reference sequence). V gave up 2 bases and J gave up 6 bases, with 16 bases separating them. This CDR3 has 16 residues. Healthy Russian Caucasian donors spanned ages about 6 to 100 years. Every donor gave 8 to 10 milliliters of peripheral blood.

The rearrangement joins TRBV3-1 to TRBJ1-4, with no clear D. The clonotype originates from a man aged 25 to 45 in good health. Sequencing used blood. The CDR3 sequence is CASSQLLTAAYEKLFF. The CDR3 region has the DNA TGTGCCAGCAGCCAACTGTTAACGGCGGCTTATGAAAAACTGTTTTTT.